Below, 15 T cell receptor beta chains from the same sample are listed, as sequenced in a study of regulatory T cells in long-lasting Graves disease. Time point meaning: newly diagnosed GD, antithyroid drugs for less than 3 months. Construction of the TCR library relied on RNA isolated from PBMCs. Building of the TCR beta libraries involved iRepertoire HTBI primers and Arm-PCR of CDR3 regions. TCRdb re-derived calls from the multiplex PCR reads in MiXCR, one entry per CDR3 protein. In the table there are under 400,000 distinct CDR3 sequences, approximately 16% of which are singletons. These data are also associated with another study on T cells in Graves' hyperthyroidism and ophthalmopathy.

This sample comprised peripheral blood mononuclear cells (PBMCs), obtained at new diagnosis, from a patient treated with antithyroid drugs. These receptors were taken from a man aged 40-49 years with Graves disease.

In this sample, this clonotype turned up once. An end of the junction does not agree with germline; a read error may underlie this. V gene TRBV10-3 combines with J gene TRBJ1-1; no definite D call. The CDR3 runs to 12 residues. Looked up from germline, CDR1 is ENHRY and CDR2 is SYGVKD. The CDR3 sequence: CAIRELNTKAFF. The CDR3 DNA reads as TGTGCCATCAGAGAATTGAACACTAAAGCTTTCTTT.

This clonotype was observed at least ten times. The genes are TRBV18 and TRBJ2-1; D is uncertain. The CDR3 is 15 amino acids. Trimming took 0 bases from V and 1 from J, leaving 7 bases between them. Germline CDR1 KGHSH, CDR2 LQKENI. In DNA form, the CDR3 reads TGTGCCAGCTCACCACCGTCAGCTTCCTACAATGAGCAGTTCTTC. It specifies CASSPPSASYNEQFF.

This clonotype was counted many times. V gene TRBV5-1 combines with J gene TRBJ2-2; 11 bases fit TRBD2. Germline CDR1 is SGHRS and CDR2 is YFSETQ. Germline trimming cut 4 bases from V and 4 bases from J; bases unmatched to any gene: 6. This CDR3 contains 16 residues. The CDR3 reads CASSGNSGGATGELFF. CDR3 DNA sequence: TGCGCCAGCAGCGGGAATAGCGGGGGGGCCACCGGGGAGCTGTTTTTT.

The chain uses TRBV6-2 or TRBV6-3 and TRBJ2-5, with a weak D call TRBD2 (5 bases). The CDR3 consists of 12 residues. Germline assignment: CDR1 MNHEY and CDR2 SVGEGT. V dropped 6 bases and J dropped 5 bases, with 10 bases sitting between them. The CDR3 DNA sequence: TGTGCCAGCAGCGGGGAGTGGGAGACCCAGTACTTC. Amino acids: CASSGEWETQYF.

As regards this clonotype: This could be a read error, since a much larger clone is one nucleotide away. This likely comes from a read error, as the CDR3 has no conserved phenylalanine or tryptophan at its end. The V gene is TRBV7-9, the J gene TRBJ2-1; unclear D gene. There are 14 residues in the CDR3. Trimming stripped 1 base from V and 6 bases from J, with 10 bases between. From germline, CDR1 is SEHNR and CDR2 FQNEAQ (reference sequence). The CDR3 nucleotides read TGTGCCAGCAGCTTAGTGTCCAGTCGCAATGAGCAGTTCCTC. It encodes CASSLVSSRNEQFL.

V gene TRBV20-1 combines with J gene TRBJ2-2; 8 nucleotides line up with TRBD2. The V and J ends lost 3 bases and 1 base, in that order; junction bases with no gene match: 10. The V gene's germline CDR1 is DFQATT and CDR2 SNEGSKA (reference sequence). The CDR3 consists of 17 residues. This CDR3 reads CSASPPPGLGNTGELFF. The CDR3 nucleotides are TGCAGTGCTAGCCCCCCTCCGGGACTAGGGAACACCGGGGAGCTGTTTTTT.

In the case of this clonotype: A much bigger clone sits one base away, suggesting this may be a read error. Lacking the conserved final phenylalanine or tryptophan, this CDR3 likely reflects a read error. The V gene is TRBV6-1, the J gene TRBJ1-1; weak D call: TRBD1 (5 bases). This CDR3 spans 13 amino acids. V shed 7 bases and J shed 7 bases, with 16 bases lying between them. Germline V gene data show CDR1 as MNHNS and CDR2 as SASEGT. In DNA form, the CDR3 reads TGTGCCAGCACCCAGCGGGGGTACAGTGAAGCTTTCCTT. Translating gives CASTQRGYSEAFL.

In its sample, this clonotype was seen many times. V and J are TRBV30 and TRBJ2-1, with D tentatively TRBD1 (6 bases). Trimming cost V 5 bases and J 7 bases, with 12 bases left between them. Germline V gene lookup returns CDR1 GTSNPN and CDR2 SVGIG (reference sequence). The CDR3 spans 12 residues. Written as DNA, the CDR3 is TGTGCCTGGGGCGATAGGGGGAATGAGCAGTTCTTC. Translated, it gives CAWGDRGNEQFF. Full variable domain (remainder filled in from reference TRBV30 and TRBJ2-1): SQTIHQWPATLVQPVGSPLSLECTVEGTSNPNLYWYRQAAGRGLQLLFYSVGIGQISSEVPQNLSASRPQDRQFILSSKKLLLSDSGFYLCAWGDRGNEQFFGPGTRLTVL.

This clonotype was seen ten or more times. The rearrangement joins TRBV9 to TRBJ1-2, with 9 bases lining up with TRBD1. The germline CDR1 and CDR2 sequences are SGDLS and YYNGEE. V lost 5 bases to trimming and J lost 8 bases; unmatched junction nucleotides: 7. This CDR3 comprises 13 residues. The CDR3 sequence is CASSGTGFDGYTF. In DNA form, the CDR3 reads TGTGCCAGCAGTGGGACAGGGTTCGACGGCTACACCTTC.

This clonotype has ten or more counts. The chain uses TRBV6-1 and TRBJ1-1; D is perhaps TRBD1 (6 bases). CDR1 is MNHNS, CDR2 SASEGT, per germline. CDR3 length equals 13 residues. Deletions cut 8 bases from V and 3 bases from J, with 13 bases between. This CDR3 reads CASARGGHTEAFF. The CDR3 DNA reads TGTGCCAGCGCTAGGGGGGGGCACACTGAAGCTTTCTTT.

This clonotype was picked up many times. The gene calls are TRBV5-1 and TRBJ1-1; D unresolved. CDR1 is SGHRS, CDR2 YFSETQ, per germline. The CDR3 spans 15 residues. Trimming took off 6 bases at V and 2 bases at J, with 17 bases between the two ends. The CDR3 protein is CASTTLGIGNTEAFF. DNA for the CDR3: TGCGCCAGCACCACCCTGGGGATTGGAAACACTGAAGCTTTCTTT.

There are a few counts of this clonotype. The V call is TRBV20-1, the J call TRBJ2-3, with TRBD1 as a possible D gene (6 bases). The CDR3 loop spans 17 amino acids. CDR1 and CDR2 (germline): DFQATT, SNEGSKA (reference sequence). CDR3 residues: CRAPQGIYGERSDTQYF. In DNA form, the CDR3 reads TGCAGGGCACCGCAGGGGATATACGGAGAGCGATCGGATACGCAGTATTTT.

Points on this clonotype: This may be a read error, as it is one base from a much larger clone. CDR3 DNA: TGTGCCAGCAGTGCACTAGCGGGGGCCCACAATGAGCAGTTCTTC. Residues: CASSALAGAHNEQFF. The V and J genes are TRBV7-3 and TRBJ2-1, with 11 bases matching TRBD2. J was trimmed by 5 bases and V by 6 bases; bases with no gene match: 6. The CDR3 has 15 amino acids. Germline V gene lookup returns CDR1 SGHTA and CDR2 FQGTGA.

Many counts were recorded for this clonotype. V and J are TRBV20-1 and TRBJ1-5, with a possible D match to TRBD1 (5 bases). This CDR3 comprises 12 residues. Germline lookup yields CDR1 DFQATT and CDR2 SNEGSKA (reference sequence). V shed 3 bases and J shed 4 bases, with 7 bases lying between them. The CDR3 region has the DNA TGCAGTGCTAGCTACAGGAATCAGCCCCAGCATTTT. Translating gives CSASYRNQPQHF.

This clonotype has a count of ten or more. The rearrangement joins TRBV12-3 or TRBV12-4 to TRBJ2-7; D uncertain. The CDR3 has 12 amino acids. V lost 6 bases and J 2 bases, leaving 8 bases between the germline ends. The CDR3 DNA is TGTGCCAGCAGCTTTGGGGCCTACGAGCAGTACTTC. It specifies CASSFGAYEQYF.